This T cell receptor (beta chain) comes out of a study of blood T cells in healthy people across ages. Germline V lookup: CDR1 MGHDK, CDR2 SYGVNS. J lost 7 bases, V lost 3 bases, and 9 bases had no gene match. The CDR3 loop spans 15 amino acids. A second PCR, run for roughly 7 to 12 cycles, used a sample-barcoded 5' primer plus a J-beta primer mix. A template-switch adaptor that had 12 random nucleotides put a tag on each cDNA molecule. TCRdb analysed the 5' RACE reads with MiXCR anew, one entry per CDR3 protein. Of some 940,000 distinct CDR3 sequences listed, almost 30% are singletons. The same data also contributed to another study, on T cells of mothers and their children.

V is TRBV25-1 and J is TRBJ2-5, with 9 bases lining up with TRBD1. The clonotype comes from a woman in her forties in good health. Specimen: blood. In nucleotides, the CDR3 is TGTGCCAGCAGTGATGCTGGGACAGGGTCCCGGACCCAGTACTTC. This encodes CASSDAGTGSRTQYF.